Below are 24 T cell receptor beta chains sequenced from a single sample in a study of blood T cell repertoires in COVID-19. The data were produced by immunoSEQ multiplex PCR, yet TCRdb's version contains in-frame clones alone and is incomplete. The sample lists approximately 480,000 clones; 89% were seen once. What was sequenced was peripheral blood. The receptor source for this set is a man between 18 and 35 years old with COVID-19, enrolled during active disease.

This sequence joins TRBV7-2 and TRBJ2-6; TRBD2 matches at 9 bases. V was pared by 3 bases and J by 0 bases, with 3 bases of the junction left unmatched. The CDR3 consists of 17 residues. CDR1 is SGHTA, CDR2 FQGNSA, per germline. CDR3 residues: CASSFRGGASGANVLTF. As DNA, the CDR3 is TGTGCCAGCAGCTTCCGCGGGGGGGCCTCTGGGGCCAACGTCCTGACTTTC.

The chain is built from TRBV4-1 and TRBJ2-3; TRBD2 matches at 9 bases. The trim removed 1 base at V and 3 bases at J, leaving 5 bases unmatched. CDR1 and CDR2 (germline): MGHRA, YSYEKL. This CDR3 comprises 16 residues. The CDR3 sequence: CASSQVGLAGTDTQYF. The CDR3 coding sequence is TGCGCCAGCAGCCAAGTGGGTCTAGCGGGGACAGATACGCAGTATTTT.

This chain joins TRBV6-4 and TRBJ2-7; D gene uncertain. The germline V gene encodes CDR1 MRHNA and CDR2 SNTAGT. Trimming pared 8 bases from V and 3 bases from J, leaving 5 bases between. The CDR3 spans 10 residues. The CDR3 DNA follows: TGTGCCAGCCCCTTCTACGAGCAGTACTTC. Its translation: CASPFYEQYF.

The gene calls are TRBV5-1 and TRBJ1-1, with a weak D call TRBD1 (6 bases). The CDR3 is 15 residues long. Trimming left V 0 bases short and J 1 base short, with 10 bases between. Germline V gives CDR1 SGHRS, CDR2 YFSETQ. CDR3 region: CASSLEGGGNTEAFF. The CDR3 bases are TGCGCCAGCAGCTTGGAAGGGGGTGGGAACACTGAAGCTTTCTTT.

The rearrangement joins TRBV7-8 to TRBJ2-1; 9 nucleotides line up with TRBD2. CDR1 SGHVS and CDR2 FQNEAQ come from the germline V gene. The CDR3 has 16 amino acids. With 6 bases clipped from V and 0 bases from J, the junction kept 6 bases outside the gene matches. CDR3 sequence reads: CASRGERGASYNEQFF. The CDR3 DNA follows: TGTGCCAGCAGGGGGGAGCGGGGGGCCTCCTACAATGAGCAGTTCTTC.

The chain uses TRBV7-8 and TRBJ2-4, with D tentatively TRBD2 (5 bases). This CDR3 has 16 amino acids. V lost 3 bases, J lost 0 bases, and 12 bases lay in between. CDR1 is SGHVS, CDR2 FQNEAQ, per germline. The CDR3: CASSLGGSVAKNIQYF. The CDR3 coding sequence is TGTGCCAGCAGCTTGGGCGGGTCTGTAGCCAAAAACATTCAGTACTTC.

This chain joins TRBV11-2 and TRBJ2-1, with 7 bases aligning to TRBD2. The CDR3 has 15 residues. From germline, CDR1 is SGHAT and CDR2 FQNNGV. The V segment lost 1 base and the J segment 5 bases; nucleotides outside the gene matches: 5. CDR3 coding DNA: TGTGCCAGCAGCTTAGGCGGGAGTCTGAACAATGAGCAGTTCTTC. Its translation: CASSLGGSLNNEQFF.

A single count supports this clone. The chain is built from TRBV2 and TRBJ1-2; no clear D gene. Germline V gene lookup returns CDR1 SNHLY and CDR2 FYNNEI. V gave up 9 bases and J gave up 8 bases, with 22 bases separating them. CDR3 length equals 14 residues. DNA for the CDR3: TGTGCCAGACCCGAGGGTCCAGGATCCGGGGGCTACACCTTC. Amino acid sequence: CARPEGPGSGGYTF.

The chain couples TRBV11-2 to TRBJ2-7; D is possibly TRBD2 (6 bases). Germline assignment: CDR1 SGHAT and CDR2 FQNNGV. The length of the CDR3 is 13 residues. V lost 1 base and J 7 bases, leaving 11 bases between the germline ends. The CDR3 bases are TGTGCCAGCAGCTTAGCTGTGCGGGGTGAGCAGTACTTC. It yields the protein CASSLAVRGEQYF.

The rearrangement links TRBV2 to TRBJ1-4, with D possibly TRBD1 on 5 matching bases. The CDR3 extends over 13 amino acids. Germline-derived CDR1 and CDR2 are SNHLY and FYNNEI. Trimming took off 6 bases at V and 6 bases at J, with 11 bases between the two ends. CDR3 coding DNA: TGTGCCAGCAGGGGAGGGGATTATGAAAAACTGTTTTTT. Translating it yields CASRGGDYEKLFF. The full variable domain, with the rest looked up from reference TRBV2 and TRBJ1-4, is EPEVTQTPSHQVTQMGQEVILRCVPISNHLYFYWYRQILGQKVEFLVSFYNNEISEKSEIFDDQFSVERPDGSNFTLKIRSTKLEDSAMYFCASRGGDYEKLFFGSGTQLSVL.

In its sample, this clone was seen a few times. The chain links TRBV19 to TRBJ1-5; D ambiguous. This CDR3 comprises 14 residues. V lost 1 base, J lost 3 bases, and 7 bases lay in between. The germline V gene encodes CDR1 LNHDA and CDR2 SQIVND (reference sequence). This chain's CDR3 is CASSIAGFNQPQHF. CDR3 sequence (DNA): TGTGCCAGTAGTATAGCAGGATTCAATCAGCCCCAGCATTTT.

The CDR3 spells CASSQILTGLISPLHF. CDR3 bases: TGCGCCAGCAGCCAAATTTTGACAGGGTTAATCTCACCCCTCCACTTT. This chain connects TRBV4-1 to TRBJ1-6; 7 bases are a match to TRBD1. V lost 2 bases to trimming and J lost 10 bases; unmatched junction nucleotides: 11. This CDR3 contains 16 residues. Germline CDR1 MGHRA, CDR2 YSYEKL.

The V and J genes are TRBV2 and TRBJ1-1; TRBD1 matches at 7 bases. This CDR3 contains 12 residues. The ends lost 10 bases at V and 4 bases at J; junction bases unmatched: 6. CDR1 and CDR2 (germline): SNHLY, FYNNEI. The CDR3 nucleotides are TGTGCCAACTACAGGGGTAGCACTGAAGCTTTCTTT. This gives the protein CANYRGSTEAFF.

V is TRBV9 and J is TRBJ1-5; 7 bases map to TRBD1. This CDR3 has 14 residues. Germline lookup yields CDR1 SGDLS and CDR2 YYNGEE. With 3 bases clipped from V and 5 bases from J, the junction kept 5 bases outside the gene matches. CDR3 residues: CASSGQGVDQPQHF. CDR3 DNA sequence: TGTGCCAGCAGCGGACAGGGAGTCGATCAGCCCCAGCATTTT.

The chain employs TRBV4-2 and TRBJ1-1, with D possibly matching TRBD1 (5 bases). This CDR3 is 16 amino acids long. Germline CDR1 reads LGHNA; CDR2 reads YNFKEQ. With 0 bases removed from V and 5 bases from J, the gap between germline ends came to 16 bases. The CDR3 reads CASSQEWQGGETEAFF. The CDR3 nucleotides read TGTGCCAGCAGCCAAGAGTGGCAGGGCGGAGAAACTGAAGCTTTCTTT.

The V and J genes are TRBV5-5 and TRBJ2-7, with TRBD2 identical over 10 bases. Germline-derived CDR1 and CDR2 are SGHKS and YYEKEE (reference sequence). The CDR3 extends over 15 amino acids. V was clipped by 1 base and J by 7 bases; unmatched bases: 8. For the CDR3, the DNA is TGTGCCAGCAGCTTGTTTCTAGCGGGAGTGGGGGAGCAGTACTTC. It codes for CASSLFLAGVGEQYF.

The rearrangement links TRBV12-5 to TRBJ2-1; D remains unclear. The CDR3 is 16 residues long. V dropped 1 base and J dropped 4 bases, with 14 bases sitting between them. From germline, CDR1 is LGHNT and CDR2 FRNRAP. The CDR3 nucleotides read TGTGCTAGTGGTTTGGATGCTGTCCCTATTTACAATGAGCAGTTCTTC. This gives the protein CASGLDAVPIYNEQFF.

The chain uses TRBV27 and TRBJ1-2, with TRBD1 identical over 11 bases. This CDR3 region has 17 residues. Trimming took 6 bases from V and 3 from J; bases not matched to a gene: 12. Germline V gene sequence: CDR1 MNHEY, CDR2 SMNVEV (reference sequence). This CDR3 reads CASSPGRPGQGDYGYTF. The CDR3 DNA sequence: TGTGCCAGCAGCCCGGGTCGTCCGGGACAGGGGGACTATGGCTACACCTTC.

The chain has TRBV4-2 and TRBJ2-7, with a tentative D call TRBD1 (6 bases). The CDR3 is 15 residues long. Trimming stripped 0 bases from V and 5 bases from J, with 14 bases between. The germline V gene encodes CDR1 LGHNA and CDR2 YNFKEQ. For the CDR3, the DNA is TGTGCCAGCAGCCAAGATAGGCAGGGGAGAGACGAGCAGTACTTC. The encoded protein is CASSQDRQGRDEQYF.

CDR3 DNA sequence: TGTGCCAGCAGCGAGGGACTAGCGGGAATCACAGATACGCAGTATTTT. It is translated as CASSEGLAGITDTQYF. The gene calls are TRBV11-3 and TRBJ2-3, with 13 nucleotides matching TRBD2. Trimming removed 5 bases from V and 2 bases from J; junction bases left unmatched: 4. CDR3 length: 16 residues. Germline CDR1 reads SGHNT; CDR2 reads YENEEA. Variable domain in full (rest from reference TRBV11-3 and TRBJ2-3): EAGVVQSPRYKIIEKKQPVAFWCNPISGHNTLYWYLQNLGQGPELLIRYENEEAVDDSQLPKDRFSAERLKGVDSTLKIQPAELGDSAVYLCASSEGLAGITDTQYFGPGTRLTVL.

CDR3 bases: TGTGCCAGCAGCTTACCAGGGGCAGTTTGGTGGCACGAGCAGTACTTC. Protein product: CASSLPGAVWWHEQYF. The chain links TRBV11-2 to TRBJ2-7; D might be TRBD1 (6 bases). CDR1 is SGHAT and CDR2 is FQNNGV in the germline V gene. V was pared by 2 bases and J by 5 bases, with 19 bases between. The CDR3 sequence is 16 residues long.

This clone was observed a handful of times. The J gene is TRBJ2-7, the V gene TRBV29-1; 10 bases match TRBD1. Germline V CDR1 and CDR2: SQVTM, ANQGSEA. The CDR3 contains 13 residues. V lost 6 bases and J lost 0; bases outside the gene matches: 2. CDR3 sequence: CSVRTGGSYEQYF. CDR3 nucleotides: TGCAGCGTAAGGACAGGGGGCTCCTACGAGCAGTACTTC.

The chain's CDR3 is CASSLARTVVDEQYF. The CDR3 region has the DNA TGCGCCAGCAGCTTGGCGAGGACAGTCGTGGATGAGCAGTACTTC. The chain combines TRBV5-1 with TRBJ2-7; a weak D match, TRBD1 (6 bases). The CDR3 is 15 amino acids. V dropped 0 bases and J dropped 7 bases, with 17 bases sitting between them. Germline V gene sequence: CDR1 SGHRS, CDR2 YFSETQ.

The V and J genes are TRBV7-9 and TRBJ2-1, with 10 bases aligning to TRBD2. The CDR3 spans 13 residues. Trimming took 5 bases from V and 7 from J; bases not matched to a gene: 2. CDR1 SEHNR and CDR2 FQNEAQ come from the germline V gene (reference sequence). The CDR3 DNA reads TGTGCCAGCAGCCAAGCGGGAGGGAATGAGCAGTTCTTC. Translation: CASSQAGGNEQFF.